This T cell receptor beta chain was retrieved from a study of shared clonotypes between healthy human individuals. Study observations and caveats: Exclusively blood specimens were collected; tissue repertoires likely differ.

Sequencing was performed with immunoSEQ multiplex PCR; in TCRdb, only in-frame clones are kept and a portion is missing. The sample yields roughly 1,100,000 clones, roughly 80% seen once. Concerning this clone itself: Its target is unknown.

CDR3 length: 13 amino acids. Germline CDR1 reads ENHRY; CDR2 reads SYGVKD. V gave up 6 bases and J gave up 4 bases, with 7 bases separating them. The rearrangement joins TRBV10-3 to TRBJ1-6; no clear D. The sequence was collected from a man younger than 30 in good health. The sequenced material came from memory CD4+ T cells sorted from blood. Documented subset: CD45RA-negative fraction. In nucleotides, the CDR3 is TGTGCCATCAGGGCAGAGTATAATTCACCCCTCCACTTT. This translates into CAIRAEYNSPLHF.